Shown below are 20 T cell receptor beta chains from a single sample sequenced in a study of blood T cells in healthy people across ages. Then a second PCR, running roughly 7 to 11 cycles, was carried out with a sample-barcoded 5' primer and a J-beta primer mix. TCRdb called the 5' RACE reads again in MiXCR, with one record for every CDR3 protein. The data show 380,000 or so distinct CDR3 sequences, with about 49% seen just once and around 50% held by the top ten. The sequenced sample consisted of blood. The receptors stem from a man aged 60 to 75 in good health.

The chain employs TRBV2 and TRBJ1-1, with D unclear. V lost 3 bases, J lost 5 bases, and 22 bases lay in between. In germline, CDR1 is SNHLY, CDR2 FYNNEI. There are 17 residues in the CDR3. CDR3 region: CASSDQLGFSGETEAFF. The CDR3 bases are TGTGCCAGCAGTGATCAATTGGGCTTTAGTGGGGAGACTGAAGCTTTCTTT.

The chain carries TRBV20-1 and TRBJ2-6, with TRBD1 as a possible D gene (6 bases). Germline CDR1 DFQATT, CDR2 SNEGSKA (reference sequence). V was shortened by 5 bases and J by 0 bases, with 11 bases between the two germline ends. The CDR3 length is 15 residues. The CDR3 sequence: CSAQGSASGANVLTF. The CDR3 DNA reads TGCAGTGCTCAGGGGTCGGCCTCTGGGGCCAACGTCCTGACTTTC.

The chain uses TRBV28 and TRBJ2-2, with D possibly called TRBD1 or TRBD2 (5 bases each). Trimming took off 6 bases at V and 0 bases at J, with 11 bases between the two ends. The CDR3 length is 15 residues. Germline V gene data show CDR1 as MDHEN and CDR2 as SYDVKM. CDR3 residues: CASRGDPTNTGELFF. The CDR3 nucleotides read TGTGCCAGCAGAGGGGACCCGACGAACACCGGGGAGCTGTTTTTT.

The rearrangement links TRBV12-3 or TRBV12-4 to TRBJ1-2; D call uncertain. Trimming took 2 bases from V and 5 from J, leaving 12 bases between them. The CDR3 has 14 residues. The CDR3 loop reads CASSLTQNLYGYTF. In DNA form, the CDR3 reads TGTGCCAGCAGTTTAACACAGAATTTATATGGCTACACCTTC.

Notes on this clonotype: This may stem from a read error, because a much larger clone lies one nucleotide away. The gene calls are TRBV27 and TRBJ2-5, with TRBD2 matching 14 bases. Unmatched junction bases numbered 9, after V lost 4 bases and J lost 11 bases. Per the germline V gene, CDR1 is MNHEY and CDR2 is SMNVEV (reference sequence). This CDR3 is built from 15 residues. The CDR3 loop is CASSSSGLAGDGQYF. The CDR3 nucleotides are TGTGCCAGCAGTTCCTCGGGACTAGCGGGAGACGGGCAGTACTTC.

This clonotype has a single count. The chain carries TRBV7-3 and TRBJ2-1; possibly TRBD2 for D (6 bases). CDR3 length: 11 residues. CDR1 and CDR2 from the germline V gene are SGHTA and FQGTGA. Trimming pared 6 bases from V and 10 bases from J, leaving 10 bases between. Written as DNA, the CDR3 is TGTGCCAGCAGTCCAGGACTAGAGCAGTTCTTC. It specifies CASSPGLEQFF.

This clonotype was seen many times. This rearrangement joins TRBV29-1 to TRBJ2-7; D unresolved. This CDR3 has 11 residues. Deletions cut 7 bases from V and 7 bases from J, with 14 bases between. Looked up from germline, CDR1 is SQVTM and CDR2 is ANQGSEA. The CDR3 bases are TGCAGCGGAGCCGACCGCTCGGAGCAGTACTTC. This translates into CSGADRSEQYF.

In this sample, this clonotype turned up a few times. The V call is TRBV11-2, the J call TRBJ2-7; TRBD1 agrees at 7 bases. The germline V gene encodes CDR1 SGHAT and CDR2 FQNNGV. V lost 5 bases, J lost 2 bases, and 6 bases stayed unmatched. The CDR3 loop spans 14 amino acids. CDR3 sequence (DNA): TGTGCCAGCAGCCCGGGACAGCGAACCTACGAGCAGTACTTC. Protein: CASSPGQRTYEQYF.

This rearrangement joins TRBV20-1 to TRBJ2-1, with TRBD2 identical over 9 bases. V shed 1 base and J 8 bases; nucleotides not matched to a gene: 6. Germline V lookup: CDR1 DFQATT, CDR2 SNEGSKA (reference sequence). This CDR3 has 14 amino acids. CDR3 nucleotide sequence: TGCAGTGCTAGAGCGTCCGGGACTAGCTATGAGCAGTTCTTC. Translation: CSARASGTSYEQFF.

The chain uses TRBV28 and TRBJ2-7; 8 bases are shared with TRBD1. The germline CDR1 and CDR2 sequences are MDHEN and SYDVKM. With 3 bases clipped from V and 6 bases from J, the junction kept 7 bases outside the gene matches. This CDR3 contains 14 residues. The CDR3 DNA follows: TGTGCCAGCAGTTTTCCGGACAGGGCGGGCGAGCAGTACTTC. This sequence encodes CASSFPDRAGEQYF.

The chain joins TRBV20-1 to TRBJ1-1; no reliable D call. From germline, CDR1 is DFQATT and CDR2 SNEGSKA (reference sequence). The CDR3 is 12 amino acids. Trimming removed 3 bases at V and 4 bases at J, with 9 bases between. CDR3 protein: CSASTETTEAFF. CDR3 sequence (DNA): TGCAGTGCTAGTACAGAGACCACTGAAGCTTTCTTT.

The V and J genes are TRBV7-9 and TRBJ1-2; D might be TRBD1 (6 bases). CDR1 and CDR2 (germline): SEHNR, FQNEAQ (reference sequence). Trimming took off 5 bases at V and 0 bases at J, with 13 bases between the two ends. The CDR3 is 15 amino acids. The CDR3 nucleotides read TGTGCCAGCAGCCCCGGGGGGGGCACTAACTATGGCTACACCTTC. As protein: CASSPGGGTNYGYTF. Based on the CDR3 plus reference TRBV7-9 and TRBJ1-2, the full variable domain is DTGVSQNPRHKITKRGQNVTFRCDPISEHNRLYWYRQTLGQGPEFLTYFQNEAQLEKSRLLSDRFSAERPKGSFSTLEIQRTEQGDSAMYLCASSPGGGTNYGYTFGSGTRLTVV.

This rearrangement joins TRBV20-1 to TRBJ2-3; 9 bases match TRBD2. Trimming took 5 bases from V and 2 from J; bases not matched to a gene: 11. The CDR3 has 16 amino acids. Germline CDR1 reads DFQATT; CDR2 reads SNEGSKA (reference sequence). The CDR3 sequence: CSAFLGSGSPTDTQYF. The CDR3 nucleotides read TGCAGTGCTTTTCTCGGTAGCGGGAGTCCCACAGATACGCAGTATTTT.

This clonotype was counted between two and nine times. V and J are TRBV7-2 and TRBJ2-3; 8 positions agree with TRBD2. In germline, CDR1 is SGHTA, CDR2 FQGNSA. This CDR3 is built from 14 residues. V lost 7 bases and J lost 4; bases outside the gene matches: 7. This chain's CDR3 is CASTYSGKADTQYF. CDR3 sequence (DNA): TGTGCCAGCACCTATAGCGGGAAGGCAGATACGCAGTATTTT.

This clonotype was observed a few times. The chain links TRBV20-1 to TRBJ2-3; 11 nucleotides agree with TRBD2. The CDR3 length is 18 residues. V lost 6 bases and J lost 0; bases outside the gene matches: 14. Germline CDR1 reads DFQATT; CDR2 reads SNEGSKA (reference sequence). CDR3 sequence (DNA): TGCAGTGCCAAACCGGGACTAGCGGACCGCAGGAGCACAGATACGCAGTATTTT. It codes for CSAKPGLADRRSTDTQYF.

The chain combines TRBV5-4 with TRBJ2-5; TRBD1 agrees at 7 bases. Germline lookup yields CDR1 SGHNT and CDR2 YYREEE (reference sequence). This CDR3 is built from 14 residues. The trim removed 3 bases at V and 2 bases at J, leaving 4 bases unmatched. For the CDR3, the DNA is TGTGCCAGCAGCTCACAGGGGTGGCAAGAGACCCAGTACTTC. It translates to CASSSQGWQETQYF.

This clonotype appeared once. V usage is TRBV7-2 and J usage is TRBJ2-1, with no clear D. The DNA end is more similar to TRBJ2-7, so the J call may be wrong. Germline CDR1 reads SGHTA; CDR2 reads FQGNSA. The CDR3 spans 15 residues. CDR3 bases: TGTGCCAGCAGTCGAGACTCCCGCTCCTACAATGAGCAGTACTTC. This sequence encodes CASSRDSRSYNEQYF.

In its sample, this clonotype was seen a few times. The chain has TRBV5-5 and TRBJ2-3; D is undetermined. Per the germline V gene, CDR1 is SGHKS and CDR2 is YYEKEE (reference sequence). Deletions cut 7 bases from V and 1 base from J, with 7 bases between. The CDR3 has 12 amino acids. This CDR3 reads CASGQGTDTQYF. DNA for the CDR3: TGTGCCAGCGGTCAGGGCACAGATACGCAGTATTTT.

Details on this clonotype: A read error may explain this, as a much larger clone is one base away. The chain links TRBV5-6 to TRBJ2-7, with TRBD1 matching over 9 bases. Germline lookup yields CDR1 SGHDT and CDR2 YYEEEE. This CDR3 contains 14 residues. Trimming at V came to 2 bases and at J to 5 bases, leaving 5 bases not matched to a gene. The chain's CDR3 is CASSFGTGPDEQYF. For the CDR3, the DNA is TGTGCCAGCAGCTTTGGGACAGGGCCGGACGAGCAGTACTTC.

As concerns this clonotype: A read error is possible here, since a much larger clone lies one base away. The chain combines TRBV7-6 with TRBJ2-7; D possibly corresponds to TRBD2 (6 bases). Trimming left V 5 bases short and J 3 bases short, with 14 bases between. Germline V gives CDR1 SGHVS, CDR2 FNYEAQ. This CDR3 has 14 residues. The CDR3 is CASSPRGGNYEQYF. The CDR3 DNA reads TGTGCCAGCAGCCCTAGGGGCGGGAACTACGAGCAGTACTTC.